This T cell receptor (beta chain) was documented in a study of blood T cell repertoires in COVID-19. Assay used: immunoSEQ multiplex PCR; TCRdb lists only in-frame clones, some missing. The sample holds about 130,000 clones; 90% are singletons and the top ten take about 3.5%. This sequence originates from a man over 45 with active COVID-19. The material sequenced was peripheral blood.

CDR3 nucleotides: TGTGCCAGCAGCCCCGGGACAGGGGTGACCGGGGAGCTGTTTTTT. The encoded protein is CASSPGTGVTGELFF. The V gene is TRBV3-1 (or the pseudogene TRBV3-2), the J gene TRBJ2-2, with 10 bases fitting TRBD1. The CDR3 is 15 amino acids. Germline CDR1 LGHDT, CDR2 YNNKEL (reference sequence). Trimming cost V 4 bases and J 5 bases; bases outside gene matches: 4.